Sequencing of this T cell receptor (beta chain) was carried out in a study of identical twins. The study, taken as a whole, reports: Fewer insertions marked abundant cord blood beta clonotypes; young adult naive trended weakly, memory not at all.

TCRdb re-analysed the 5' RACE reads in MiXCR, keeping a single row per CDR3 protein. This sample has 420,000 or so distinct CDR3 sequences, with under 20% found just once. On this clonotype: What it binds is unknown.

The CDR3 has 13 residues. The germline V and J ends were trimmed by 4 bases and 7 bases, with 10 bases remaining between them. Germline-derived CDR1 and CDR2 are MDHEN and SYDVKM. The chain is built from TRBV28 and TRBJ2-2; D uncertain. This receptor was taken from a man between 50 and 59 years old in good health. The sample consisted of naive T cells sorted from blood. The CDR3 loop reads CASSSSLFGELFF. For the CDR3, the DNA is TGTGCCAGCAGTTCCTCTCTATTCGGGGAGCTGTTTTTT.